This note documents a single TCR beta chain sequence. The sample contains more than one DNA sequence encoding this CDR3. The germline V gene has CDR1 SNHLY and CDR2 FYNNEI. Losses at the gene ends were 4 bases for V and 5 bases for J; bases not matched to a gene: 4. This CDR3 spans 16 amino acids. Some clones are missing from TCRdb's copy, which holds only in-frame ones; the method was immunoSEQ multiplex PCR. The table lists approximately 51,000 clones, approximately 92% of them singletons. These data belong to a study of technical replicates of blood from several donors. This rearrangement joins TRBV2 to TRBJ2-2; 13 positions agree with TRBD2. Sequencing was carried out using PBMCs. This TCR came from a human donor in good health. Some clones in this sample may be carry-over from other donors' samples. The CDR3 loop reads CASSVLAGGRTGELFF. The CDR3 DNA reads TGTGCCAGCAGTGTACTAGCGGGGGGGCGGACCGGGGAGCTGTTTTTT. Full variable domain (outside the CDR3, taken from reference TRBV2 and TRBJ2-2): EPEVTQTPSHQVTQMGQEVILRCVPISNHLYFYWYRQILGQKVEFLVSFYNNEISEKSEIFDDQFSVERPDGSNFTLKIRSTKLEDSAMYFCASSVLAGGRTGELFFGEGSRLTVL.